This T cell receptor (beta chain) is from a study of blood T cell repertoires in COVID-19. Study overall: From the United States, Italy and Spain came samples of acute and convalescent COVID-19. T cells, B-cell-depleted T cells, or PBMCs provided the cDNA or gDNA that served as material.

The CDR3 is 12 residues long. V lost 6 bases, J lost 2 bases, and 8 bases lay in between. As handled by the study authors: Cell counts per sample came from amplifying reference gene primers. Here immunoSEQ multiplex PCR was the method, and the copy in TCRdb shows in-frame clones only, minus some. V and J calls and clone size are given by that table; D and trimming were obtained from the DNA. The sample contains about 180,000 clones, around 85% of which appear only once. Regarding this clone: This sample also contains other DNA sequences that code for the same CDR3.

This chain uses TRBV12-3 or TRBV12-4 with TRBJ2-7; D may be TRBD2 (5 bases). Sequencing was done on a sample of peripheral blood. This receptor was taken from a woman of 80 years or more with acute or convalescent COVID-19. The CDR3 DNA reads TGTGCCAGCAGGCGGGCAACCTACGAGCAGTACTTC. Protein: CASRRATYEQYF.